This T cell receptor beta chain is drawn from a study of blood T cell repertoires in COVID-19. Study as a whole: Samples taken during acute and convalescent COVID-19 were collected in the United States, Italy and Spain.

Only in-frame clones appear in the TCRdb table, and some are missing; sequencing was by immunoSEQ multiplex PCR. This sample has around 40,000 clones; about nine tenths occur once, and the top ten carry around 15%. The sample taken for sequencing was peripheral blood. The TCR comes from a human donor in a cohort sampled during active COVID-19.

CDR3 DNA: TGTGCCAGCAGTGAAACGGGAAGCCAAGAGACCCAGTACTTC. Protein product: CASSETGSQETQYF. This sequence joins TRBV2 and TRBJ2-5; weak D call: TRBD2 (5 bases). This CDR3 contains 14 residues. Trimming removed 2 bases from V and 1 base from J, with 8 bases in between. Looked up from germline, CDR1 is SNHLY and CDR2 is FYNNEI.